These 5 T cell receptor beta chains came from one sample sequenced in a study of PD-1 blockade in classical Hodgkin lymphoma. Data came from immunoSEQ multiplex PCR; TCRdb stores just in-frame clones and leaves some out. The profile covers tens of thousands of clones, with 80% to 85% appearing a single time and 3% to 3.5% taken by the ten largest. This sample's time point: cycle 4 day 1 (C4D1), after less than seven weeks of nivolumab. There was relapse after autologous stem cell transplantation in every patient, and there was variation in brentuximab vedotin exposure. The authors purified CD4+ T cells from thawed PBMCs by magnetic negative selection. Sequenced material: CD4+ T cells from blood, taken before the fourth cycle of nivolumab. The receptors stem from a human donor with classical Hodgkin lymphoma.

V gene TRBV7-3 combines with J gene TRBJ2-3, with TRBD1 identical over 8 bases. This CDR3 has 14 amino acids. The germline V gene encodes CDR1 SGHTA and CDR2 FQGTGA. V dropped 4 bases and J dropped 6; count of bases not matched to a gene: 6. CDR3 bases: TGTGCCAGCAGCTCTGGACAGGGAGTTGATACGCAGTATTTT. Protein: CASSSGQGVDTQYF.

The genes are TRBV27 and TRBJ1-5; D not certain. Germline V gene data show CDR1 as MNHEY and CDR2 as SMNVEV (reference sequence). CDR3 size: 14 residues. V was trimmed by 2 bases and J by 7 bases, leaving 12 bases between them. This chain's CDR3 is CASSLVHSHQPQHF. CDR3 nucleotides: TGTGCCAGCAGTTTAGTCCACAGTCACCAGCCCCAGCATTTT.

The chain carries TRBV18 and TRBJ2-7, with D perhaps given as TRBD1 or TRBD2 (6 bases each). V lost 2 bases and J lost 5, with 13 bases in between. Germline values: CDR1 KGHSH, CDR2 LQKENI. The CDR3 covers 14 residues. CDR3 DNA sequence: TGTGCCAGCTCACCAGGAGGGGGGTACCACGAGCAGTACTTC. It translates to CASSPGGGYHEQYF. Full variable domain (outside the CDR3, taken from reference TRBV18 and TRBJ2-7): NAGVMQNPRHLVRRRGQEARLRCSPMKGHSHVYWYRQLPEEGLKFMVYLQKENIIDESGMPKERFSAEFPKEGPSILRIQQVVRGDSAAYFCASSPGGGYHEQYFGPGTRLTVT.

J is TRBJ2-3 and V is TRBV4-3, with 8 bases matching TRBD2. The V gene's germline CDR1 is LGHNA and CDR2 YSLEER. With V trimmed by 1 base and J by 2 bases, 11 bases remained unmatched. This CDR3 has 18 amino acids. CDR3 DNA sequence: TGCGCCAGCAGCCAAGCTGGGGGCCGGGGGGGATACACAGATACGCAGTATTTT. As protein: CASSQAGGRGGYTDTQYF.

The V and J genes are TRBV5-4 and TRBJ1-1; TRBD1 matches at 8 bases. The CDR3 has 16 amino acids. Germline trimming cut 3 bases from V and 4 bases from J; bases unmatched to any gene: 11. Per the germline V gene, CDR1 is SGHNT and CDR2 is YYREEE (reference sequence). CDR3 sequence reads: CASSWGQEERGTEAFF. In nucleotides, the CDR3 is TGTGCCAGCAGCTGGGGACAGGAAGAAAGAGGCACTGAAGCTTTCTTT.